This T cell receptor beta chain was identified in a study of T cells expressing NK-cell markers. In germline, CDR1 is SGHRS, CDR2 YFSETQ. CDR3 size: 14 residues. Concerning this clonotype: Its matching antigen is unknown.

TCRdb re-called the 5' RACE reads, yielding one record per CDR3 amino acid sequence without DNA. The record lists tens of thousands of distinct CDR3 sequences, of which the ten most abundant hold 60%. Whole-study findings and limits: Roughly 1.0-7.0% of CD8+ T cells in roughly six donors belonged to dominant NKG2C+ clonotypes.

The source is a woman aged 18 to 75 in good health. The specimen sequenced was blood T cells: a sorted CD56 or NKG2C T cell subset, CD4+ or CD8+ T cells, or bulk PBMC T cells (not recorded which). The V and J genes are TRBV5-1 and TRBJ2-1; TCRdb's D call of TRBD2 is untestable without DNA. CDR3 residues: CASSPLGGVDEQFF.